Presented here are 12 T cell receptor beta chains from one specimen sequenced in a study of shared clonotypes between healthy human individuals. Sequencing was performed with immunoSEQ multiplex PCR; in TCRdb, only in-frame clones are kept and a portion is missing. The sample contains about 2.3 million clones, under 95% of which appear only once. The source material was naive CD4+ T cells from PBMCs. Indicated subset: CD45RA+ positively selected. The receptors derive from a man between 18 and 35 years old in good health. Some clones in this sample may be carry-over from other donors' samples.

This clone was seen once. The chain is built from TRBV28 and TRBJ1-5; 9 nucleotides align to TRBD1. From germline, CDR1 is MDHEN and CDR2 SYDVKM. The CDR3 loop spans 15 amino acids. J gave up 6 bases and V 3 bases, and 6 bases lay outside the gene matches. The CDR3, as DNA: TGTGCCAGCAGTTTGGGGACAGGGAGGACTCAGCCCCAGCATTTT. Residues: CASSLGTGRTQPQHF.

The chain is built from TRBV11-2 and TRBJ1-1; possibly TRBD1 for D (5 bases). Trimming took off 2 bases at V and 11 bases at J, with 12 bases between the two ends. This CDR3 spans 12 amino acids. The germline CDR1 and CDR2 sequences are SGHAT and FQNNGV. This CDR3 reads CASSLLGVYAFF. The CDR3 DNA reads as TGTGCCAGCAGCTTATTGGGGGTGTATGCTTTCTTT.

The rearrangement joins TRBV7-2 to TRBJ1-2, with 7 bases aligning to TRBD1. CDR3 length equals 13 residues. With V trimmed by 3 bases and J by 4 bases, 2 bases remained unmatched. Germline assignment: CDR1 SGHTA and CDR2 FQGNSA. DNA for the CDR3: TGTGCCAGCAGCTTTGACAGGGTCTATGGCTACACCTTC. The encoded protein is CASSFDRVYGYTF. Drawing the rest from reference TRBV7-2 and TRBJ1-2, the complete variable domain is GAGVSQSPSNKVTEKGKDVELRCDPISGHTALYWYRQSLGQGLEFLIYFQGNSAPDKSGLPSDRFSAERTGGSVSTLTIQRTQQEDSAVYLCASSFDRVYGYTFGSGTRLTVV.

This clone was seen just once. CDR3 in amino acids: CASSLAGPGTEQYF. Here the CDR3 DNA reads TGTGCCAGCAGCTTAGCGGGCCCTGGGACCGAGCAGTACTTC. The chain uses TRBV7-7 and TRBJ2-7; perhaps D is TRBD1 or TRBD2 (5 bases each). From germline, CDR1 is SSHAT and CDR2 FNYEAQ (reference sequence). V lost 0 bases to trimming and J lost 6 bases, with 12 bases between them. The length of the CDR3 is 14 residues.

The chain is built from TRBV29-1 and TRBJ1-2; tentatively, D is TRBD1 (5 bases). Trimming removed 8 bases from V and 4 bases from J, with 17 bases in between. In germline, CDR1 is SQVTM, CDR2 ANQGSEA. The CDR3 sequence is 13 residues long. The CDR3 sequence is CSILLGTVYGYTF. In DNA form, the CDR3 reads TGCAGCATACTACTCGGGACCGTCTATGGCTACACCTTC.

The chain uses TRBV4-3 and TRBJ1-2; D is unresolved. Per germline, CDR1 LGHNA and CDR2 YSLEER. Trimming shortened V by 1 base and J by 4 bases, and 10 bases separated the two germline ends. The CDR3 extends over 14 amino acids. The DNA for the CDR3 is TGCGCCAGCAGCCAAGGTGCGGATATCTATGGCTACACCTTC. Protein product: CASSQGADIYGYTF.

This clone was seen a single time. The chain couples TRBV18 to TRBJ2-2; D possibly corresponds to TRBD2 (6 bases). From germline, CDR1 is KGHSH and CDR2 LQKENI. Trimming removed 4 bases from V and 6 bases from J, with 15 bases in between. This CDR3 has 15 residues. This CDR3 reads CASSRSYSGAGELFF. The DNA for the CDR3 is TGTGCCAGCTCACGATCTTATTCGGGAGCCGGGGAGCTGTTTTTT.

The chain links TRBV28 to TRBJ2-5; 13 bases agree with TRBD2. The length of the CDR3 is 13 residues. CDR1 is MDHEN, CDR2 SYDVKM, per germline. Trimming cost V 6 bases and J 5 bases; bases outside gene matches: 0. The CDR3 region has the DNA TGTGCCAGCAGGGGACTAGCGGGGGAGACCCAGTACTTC. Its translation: CASRGLAGETQYF.

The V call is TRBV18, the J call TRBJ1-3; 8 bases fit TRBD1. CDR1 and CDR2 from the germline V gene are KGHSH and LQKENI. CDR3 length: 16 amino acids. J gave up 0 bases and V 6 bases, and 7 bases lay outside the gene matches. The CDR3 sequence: CASSRDRRNSGNTIYF. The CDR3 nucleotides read TGTGCCAGCTCCCGGGACAGGCGAAACTCTGGAAACACCATATATTTT.

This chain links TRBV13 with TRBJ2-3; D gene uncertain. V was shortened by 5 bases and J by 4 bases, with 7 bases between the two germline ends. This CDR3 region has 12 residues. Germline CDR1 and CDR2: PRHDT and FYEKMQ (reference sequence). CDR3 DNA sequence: TGTGCCAGCAGCCAACGGTCAGATACGCAGTATTTT. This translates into CASSQRSDTQYF.

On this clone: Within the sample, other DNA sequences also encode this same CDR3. In DNA form, the CDR3 reads TGTGCCAGCAGCCCTTACCAAGAGACCCAGTACTTC. Its translation: CASSPYQETQYF. The chain recombines TRBV5-4 with TRBJ2-5, with D unclear. The CDR3 has 12 residues. Per germline, CDR1 SGHNT and CDR2 YYREEE (reference sequence). Trimming took 4 bases from V and 0 from J, leaving 4 bases between them.

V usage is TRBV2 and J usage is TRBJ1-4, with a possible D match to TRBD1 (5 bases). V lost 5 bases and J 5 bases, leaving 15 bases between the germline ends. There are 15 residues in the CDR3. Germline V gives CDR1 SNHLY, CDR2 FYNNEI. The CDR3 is CASSPRGAVNEKLFF. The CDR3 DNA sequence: TGTGCCAGCAGTCCTCGAGGGGCAGTAAATGAAAAACTGTTTTTT.